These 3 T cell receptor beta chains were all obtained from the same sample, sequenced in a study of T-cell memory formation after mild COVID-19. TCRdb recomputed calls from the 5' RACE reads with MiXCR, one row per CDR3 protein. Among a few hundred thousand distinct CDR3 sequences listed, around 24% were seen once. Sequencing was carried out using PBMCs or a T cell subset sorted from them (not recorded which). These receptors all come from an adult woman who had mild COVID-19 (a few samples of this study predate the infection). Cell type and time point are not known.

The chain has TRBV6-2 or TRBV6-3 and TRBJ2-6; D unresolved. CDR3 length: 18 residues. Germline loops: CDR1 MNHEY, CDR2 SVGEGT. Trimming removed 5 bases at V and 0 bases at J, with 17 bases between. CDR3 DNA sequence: TGTGCCAGCAGTGGGAAGGGCACTTTAGCCTCTGGGGCCAACGTCCTGACTTTC. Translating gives CASSGKGTLASGANVLTF.

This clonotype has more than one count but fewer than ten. CDR3 DNA: TGTGCCAGCAGTTATCAACGACAGGGGGATACGCAGTATTTT. Protein sequence: CASSYQRQGDTQYF. The chain joins TRBV6-6 to TRBJ2-3; 8 nucleotides align to TRBD1. The CDR3 has 14 residues. With V trimmed by 3 bases and J by 6 bases, 5 bases remained unmatched. Germline V CDR1 and CDR2: MNHNY, SVGAGI (reference sequence).

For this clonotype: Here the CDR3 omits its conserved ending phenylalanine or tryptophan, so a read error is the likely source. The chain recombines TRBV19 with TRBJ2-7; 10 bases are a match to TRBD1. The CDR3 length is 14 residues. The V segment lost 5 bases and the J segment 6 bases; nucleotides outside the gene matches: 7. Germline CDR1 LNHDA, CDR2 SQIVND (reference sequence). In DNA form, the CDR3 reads TGTGCCAGTAGTCGGAGACAGGGGGCATTCGAGCAGTACTTA. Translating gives CASSRRQGAFEQYL.